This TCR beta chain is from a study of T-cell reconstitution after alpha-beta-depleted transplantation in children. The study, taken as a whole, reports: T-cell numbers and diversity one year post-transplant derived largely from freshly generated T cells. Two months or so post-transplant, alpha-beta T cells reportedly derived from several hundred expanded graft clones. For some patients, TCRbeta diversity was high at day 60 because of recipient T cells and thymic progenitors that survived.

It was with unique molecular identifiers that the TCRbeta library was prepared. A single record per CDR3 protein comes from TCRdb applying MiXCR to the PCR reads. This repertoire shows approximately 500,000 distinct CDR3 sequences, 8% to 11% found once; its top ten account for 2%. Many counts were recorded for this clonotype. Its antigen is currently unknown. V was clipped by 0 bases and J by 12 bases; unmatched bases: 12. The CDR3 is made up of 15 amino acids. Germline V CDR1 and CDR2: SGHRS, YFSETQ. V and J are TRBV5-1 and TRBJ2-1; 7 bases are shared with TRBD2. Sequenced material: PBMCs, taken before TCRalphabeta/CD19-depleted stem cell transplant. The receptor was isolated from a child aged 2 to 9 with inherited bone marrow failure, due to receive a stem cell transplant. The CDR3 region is CASSLAGEIVAGQFF. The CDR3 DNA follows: TGCGCCAGCAGCTTGGCCGGAGAAATAGTAGCGGGGCAGTTCTTC.